A selection of T cell receptor beta chains follows, all from one sample in a study of T-cell reconstitution after alpha-beta-depleted transplantation in children. TCRdb called the PCR reads again in MiXCR, with one record for every CDR3 protein. The sample shows about 400,000 distinct CDR3 sequences, over 20% of them seen only once. The sample was PBMCs from the stem cell graft donor, taken from the stem cell graft. These receptors originate from a human donor who donated a stem cell graft to a child with acute myeloid leukemia. CDR3s include the opening cysteine and the closing phenylalanine or tryptophan. D genes are given only for firm matches. Size is stated for part of the rows, as once, few or many counts, or as a class when the clone is expanded.

abundance: few; d_gene: .; v_gene: TRBV28; j_gene: TRBJ2-1; CDR3aa: CASSPTGHLSYNEQFF; CDR3nt: TGTGCCAGCAGTCCGACAGGTCACCTCTCCTACAATGAGCAGTTCTTC
abundance: few; d_gene: .; v_gene: TRBV6-5; j_gene: TRBJ2-5; CDR3aa: CASSYIDRSETQYF; CDR3nt: TGTGCCAGCAGTTATATCGACAGATCGGAGACCCAGTACTTC
abundance: few; d_gene: .; v_gene: TRBV6-2/TRBV6-3; j_gene: TRBJ2-3; CDR3aa: CASSYRVEDTQYF; CDR3nt: TGTGCCAGCAGTTACAGGGTGGAAGATACGCAGTATTTT
abundance: .; d_gene: TRBD1; v_gene: TRBV12-3/TRBV12-4; j_gene: TRBJ2-3; CDR3aa: CASSSNPRDRGTDTQYF; CDR3nt: TGTGCCAGCAGCTCTAACCCCCGGGACAGGGGGACAGATACGCAGTATTTT
abundance: many; d_gene: .; v_gene: TRBV6-5; j_gene: TRBJ2-6; CDR3aa: CASSRRGPSSGANVLTF; CDR3nt: TGTGCCAGCAGTAGGAGGGGGCCGAGCTCTGGGGCCAACGTCCTGACTTTC
abundance: many; d_gene: .; v_gene: TRBV12-3/TRBV12-4; j_gene: TRBJ1-5; CDR3aa: CASRDTPDQPQHF; CDR3nt: TGTGCCAGCAGGGACACCCCCGATCAGCCCCAGCATTTT
abundance: .; d_gene: TRBD2; v_gene: TRBV29-1; j_gene: TRBJ2-1; CDR3aa: CSVAGLAGVEQFF; CDR3nt: TGCAGCGTTGCCGGACTAGCGGGAGTTGAGCAGTTCTTC
abundance: many; d_gene: .; v_gene: TRBV27; j_gene: TRBJ2-1; CDR3aa: CASSFGFLGYNEQFF; CDR3nt: TGTGCCAGCAGCTTCGGGTTTCTAGGGTACAATGAGCAGTTCTTC
abundance: few; d_gene: .; v_gene: TRBV27; j_gene: TRBJ2-7; CDR3aa: CASKKALPSYEQYF; CDR3nt: TGTGCCAGCAAAAAGGCCTTACCCTCCTACGAGCAGTACTTC
abundance: many; d_gene: TRBD2; v_gene: TRBV29-1; j_gene: TRBJ2-3; CDR3aa: CSVEASAGGDTQYF; CDR3nt: TGCAGCGTTGAAGCGTCAGCGGGAGGAGATACGCAGTATTTT
abundance: few; d_gene: .; v_gene: TRBV15; j_gene: TRBJ2-1; CDR3aa: CATSRGVSYNEQFF; CDR3nt: TGTGCCACCAGCAGAGGTGTCAGCTACAATGAGCAGTTCTTC
abundance: .; d_gene: .; v_gene: TRBV7-9; j_gene: TRBJ2-3; CDR3aa: CASSELTRLDTQYF; CDR3nt: TGTGCCAGCAGCGAACTTACCCGGTTAGATACGCAGTATTTT
abundance: .; d_gene: TRBD2; v_gene: TRBV28; j_gene: TRBJ2-1; CDR3aa: CASSLQLGGGVNEQFF; CDR3nt: TGTGCCAGCAGTCTTCAACTGGGCGGGGGGGTAAATGAGCAGTTCTTC
abundance: few; d_gene: .; v_gene: TRBV7-9; j_gene: TRBJ2-1; CDR3aa: CASSFIWREEQFF; CDR3nt: TGTGCCAGCAGCTTCATTTGGCGAGAGGAGCAGTTCTTC
abundance: many; d_gene: .; v_gene: TRBV12-3/TRBV12-4; j_gene: TRBJ1-3; CDR3aa: CASSAQGHGNTIYF; CDR3nt: TGTGCCAGCAGCGCTCAGGGTCACGGAAACACCATATATTTT
abundance: few; d_gene: TRBD1; v_gene: TRBV18; j_gene: TRBJ2-1; CDR3aa: CASSPAGTGGNEQFF; CDR3nt: TGTGCCAGCTCACCAGCCGGGACAGGGGGCAATGAGCAGTTCTTC
abundance: .; d_gene: .; v_gene: TRBV5-1; j_gene: TRBJ2-1; CDR3aa: CASSKDQGVDEQFF; CDR3nt: TGCGCCAGCAGCAAGGACCAGGGTGTCGATGAGCAGTTCTTC
abundance: few; d_gene: .; v_gene: TRBV15; j_gene: TRBJ2-7; CDR3aa: CATRLGGTYEQYF; CDR3nt: TGTGCCACCAGGCTAGGCGGAACCTACGAGCAGTACTTC
abundance: many; d_gene: .; v_gene: TRBV28; j_gene: TRBJ2-7; CDR3aa: CASTGGGISYEQYF; CDR3nt: TGTGCCAGCACGGGGGGCGGTATCTCCTACGAGCAGTACTTC
abundance: .; d_gene: .; v_gene: TRBV29-1; j_gene: TRBJ2-5; CDR3aa: CSVEGRGSGGAGPETQYF; CDR3nt: TGCAGCGTTGAAGGGAGGGGGAGCGGAGGGGCAGGACCAGAGACCCAGTACTTC